This T cell receptor (beta chain) was recorded in a study of T cells after yellow fever vaccination. Regarding the study as a whole: FACS-sorted repertoires might harbor abundant contaminating clonotypes from the bulk population. Among primary-vaccination clones, most reappeared after the booster, at around 97% for CD4 and roughly 88% for CD8.

TCRdb ran MiXCR on the 5' RACE reads and lists one entry per CDR3 protein. Of approximately 550,000 distinct CDR3 sequences listed, roughly 19% are singletons. Notes on this clonotype: Its specificity is unknown.

Trimming left V 7 bases short and J 6 bases short, with 8 bases between. The germline V gene has CDR1 SQVTM and CDR2 ANQGSEA. This CDR3 is built from 10 residues. The TCR sequence derives from a man aged 25 to 45 who received the YFV17D yellow fever vaccine. This specimen was PBMCs, taken 15 days after the yellow fever booster vaccination. The genes are TRBV29-1 and TRBJ2-3; D gene ambiguous. For the CDR3, the DNA is TGCAGCGGGGGTGAGGATACGCAGTATTTT. It specifies CSGGEDTQYF.